The 16 T cell receptor beta chains below come from one sample, sequenced in a study of blood T cell repertoires in COVID-19. The data were produced by immunoSEQ multiplex PCR, yet TCRdb's version contains in-frame clones alone and is incomplete. The sample has about 250,000 clones; over 75% are singletons. The sample taken for sequencing was peripheral blood. The source of these receptors is a man over 45 with active or convalescent COVID-19.

The chain employs TRBV5-1 and TRBJ1-4; 7 positions match TRBD1. The CDR3 contains 15 residues. CDR1 and CDR2 (germline): SGHRS, YFSETQ. Germline trimming cut 4 bases from V and 4 bases from J; bases unmatched to any gene: 7. Here the CDR3 reads CASSPPGQFNEKLFF. The CDR3 DNA sequence: TGCGCCAGCAGCCCCCCGGGACAGTTTAATGAAAAACTGTTTTTT.

The chain carries TRBV5-1 and TRBJ2-7; maybe TRBD2 (5 bases). CDR1 and CDR2 (germline): SGHRS, YFSETQ. The CDR3 has 14 amino acids. Between the trimmed V and J ends, which lost 4 bases and 0 bases, there was a span of 11 bases. Written as DNA, the CDR3 is TGCGCCAGCAGCCTCTTGGCGGGCTCCTACGAGCAGTACTTC. Translated, it gives CASSLLAGSYEQYF.

The V call is TRBV5-1, the J call TRBJ1-2, with TRBD1 matching 7 bases. The J segment lost 0 bases and the V segment lost 4 bases, leaving 6 bases of the junction unmatched. Germline assignment: CDR1 SGHRS and CDR2 YFSETQ. CDR3 size: 15 residues. CDR3 protein: CASSQGDSSNYGYTF. DNA of the CDR3: TGCGCCAGCAGCCAGGGGGACAGTTCTAACTATGGCTACACCTTC.

V gene TRBV30 combines with J gene TRBJ1-2, with 10 nucleotides matching TRBD1. The CDR3 runs 13 residues. CDR1 and CDR2 (germline): GTSNPN, SVGIG (reference sequence). The junction had 2 bases not matched to a gene; V was cut back by 3 bases and J by 4 bases. CDR3 bases: TGTGCCTGGAGGGACAGGGGGATCTATGGCTACACCTTC. It translates to CAWRDRGIYGYTF.

Only one count was recorded for this clone. The genes are TRBV6-6 and TRBJ1-2; perhaps TRBD1 as D (6 bases). V dropped 6 bases and J dropped 4 bases, with 18 bases sitting between them. The CDR3 is made up of 15 amino acids. Germline V gene sequence: CDR1 MNHNY, CDR2 SVGAGI (reference sequence). CDR3 in DNA: TGTGCCAGCAGCACCCTCAGGGGTCGGAGCTATGGCTACACCTTC. This encodes CASSTLRGRSYGYTF.

The chain employs TRBV7-3 and TRBJ2-3, with a weak D call TRBD2 (5 bases). The CDR3 consists of 15 residues. Germline V gives CDR1 SGHTA, CDR2 FQGTGA. Trimming stripped 2 bases from V and 3 bases from J, with 12 bases between. CDR3 coding DNA: TGTGCCAGCAGCTTACTGGCTACTAGTACAGATACGCAGTATTTT. It yields the protein CASSLLATSTDTQYF.

The CDR3 DNA reads as TGTGCCAGCAGTAGTATTAGCGGGAGGCTACCCTACGAGCAGTACTTC. Translated: CASSSISGRLPYEQYF. The rearrangement links TRBV6-6 to TRBJ2-7, with 10 bases lining up with TRBD2. The CDR3 totals 16 residues. Trimming at V came to 5 bases and at J to 2 bases, leaving 9 bases not matched to a gene. The V gene's germline CDR1 is MNHNY and CDR2 SVGAGI (reference sequence).

The chain joins TRBV29-1 to TRBJ1-4, with D maybe TRBD1 (6 bases). V lost 3 bases to trimming and J lost 8 bases, with 13 bases between them. This CDR3 is built from 13 residues. Germline CDR1 is SQVTM and CDR2 is ANQGSEA. CDR3 DNA sequence: TGCAGCGTTGACGGGGGGGCCGGGGAAAAACTGTTTTTT. As protein: CSVDGGAGEKLFF.

The V and J genes are TRBV14 and TRBJ2-7; D is ambiguous. The CDR3 contains 12 residues. Germline CDR1 is SGHDN and CDR2 is FVKESK. The V end lost 1 base, the J end lost 6 bases, and 7 bases lay between the germline ends. The CDR3 region is CASSQARSEQYF. The CDR3 coding sequence is TGTGCCAGCAGCCAAGCTAGGTCCGAGCAGTACTTC. Looking up the rest from reference TRBV14 and TRBJ2-7 gives the full variable domain: EAGVTQFPSHSVIEKGQTVTLRCDPISGHDNLYWYRRVMGKEIKFLLHFVKESKQDESGMPNNRFLAERTGGTYSTLKVQPAELEDSGVYFCASSQARSEQYFGPGTRLTVT.

The genes are TRBV19 and TRBJ2-3, with TRBD1 matching over 11 bases. This CDR3 is 17 amino acids long. J was trimmed by 5 bases and V by 1 base; bases with no gene match: 8. Germline assignment: CDR1 LNHDA and CDR2 SQIVND (reference sequence). In DNA, the CDR3 is TGTGCCAGTAGTATAGGGACAGGGGGCCCGGGAATAGATACGCAGTATTTT. Translating it yields CASSIGTGGPGIDTQYF. Full variable domain (outside the CDR3, taken from reference TRBV19 and TRBJ2-3): DGGITQSPKYLFRKEGQNVTLSCEQNLNHDAMYWYRQDPGQGLRLIYYSQIVNDFQKGDIAEGYSVSREKKESFPLTVTSAQKNPTAFYLCASSIGTGGPGIDTQYFGPGTRLTVL.

The rearrangement uses TRBV7-2 and TRBJ2-5, with D possibly being TRBD2 (6 bases). There are 14 residues in the CDR3. Germline values: CDR1 SGHTA, CDR2 FQGNSA. V dropped 0 bases and J dropped 5 bases, with 10 bases sitting between them. The CDR3 protein is CASSLAGGVETQYF. DNA for the CDR3: TGTGCCAGCAGCTTAGCGGGCGGGGTGGAGACCCAGTACTTC.

This chain links TRBV6-2 or TRBV6-3 with TRBJ2-3; 13 bases fit TRBD2. CDR3 length equals 16 residues. The V segment lost 6 bases and the J segment 2 bases; nucleotides outside the gene matches: 5. CDR1 and CDR2 from the germline V gene are MNHEY and SVGEGT. CDR3 in DNA: TGTGCCAGCAGCCCACTAGCGGGAGGGCCCACAGATACGCAGTATTTT. Translation: CASSPLAGGPTDTQYF.

The V and J genes are TRBV9 and TRBJ1-5; perhaps TRBD1 as D (5 bases). Germline V gene sequence: CDR1 SGDLS, CDR2 YYNGEE. The CDR3 is 14 amino acids. V was pared by 0 bases and J by 6 bases, with 10 bases between. The CDR3 sequence: CASSVEDRGQPQHF. DNA for the CDR3: TGTGCCAGCAGCGTAGAAGATAGGGGTCAGCCCCAGCATTTT.

The gene calls are TRBV7-9 and TRBJ1-1; a possible D gene is TRBD1 (5 bases). The germline gives CDR1 SEHNR, CDR2 FQNEAQ (reference sequence). This CDR3 contains 16 residues. The V gene lost 3 bases and the J gene lost 5 bases, with 19 bases spanning the gap. CDR3 DNA sequence: TGTGCCAGCAGCTTTGGGGACTCCTCGGGGGGGACTGAAGCTTTCTTT. Its translation: CASSFGDSSGGTEAFF.

The chain has TRBV2 and TRBJ2-5; 7 bases align to TRBD2. J lost 4 bases, V lost 0 bases, and 5 bases had no gene match. Germline values: CDR1 SNHLY, CDR2 FYNNEI. The CDR3 spans 15 residues. The CDR3 spells CASSEAGGWGETQYF. CDR3 DNA sequence: TGTGCCAGCAGTGAAGCGGGAGGGTGGGGAGAGACCCAGTACTTC.

This clone was picked up a small number of times. J is TRBJ2-5 and V is TRBV5-4, with D tentatively TRBD1 (6 bases). V was cut by 3 bases and J by 1 base, with 13 bases left in between. Per germline, CDR1 SGHNT and CDR2 YYREEE (reference sequence). The CDR3 loop spans 15 amino acids. The CDR3 region has the DNA TGTGCCAGCAGCTATGGACAGACGACCCAAGAGACCCAGTACTTC. It is translated as CASSYGQTTQETQYF.